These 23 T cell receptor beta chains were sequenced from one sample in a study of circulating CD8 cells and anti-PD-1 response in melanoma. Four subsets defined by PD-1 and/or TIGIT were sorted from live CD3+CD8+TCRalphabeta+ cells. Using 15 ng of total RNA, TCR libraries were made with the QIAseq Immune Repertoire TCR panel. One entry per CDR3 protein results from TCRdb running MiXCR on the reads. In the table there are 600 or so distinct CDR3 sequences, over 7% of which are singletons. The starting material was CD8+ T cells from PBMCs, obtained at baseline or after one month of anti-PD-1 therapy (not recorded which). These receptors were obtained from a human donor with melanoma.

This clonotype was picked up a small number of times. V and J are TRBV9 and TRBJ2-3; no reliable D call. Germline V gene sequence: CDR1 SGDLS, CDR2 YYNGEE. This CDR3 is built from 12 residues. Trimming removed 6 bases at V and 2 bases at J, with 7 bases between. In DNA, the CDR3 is TGTGCCAGCAATCTTCTCACAGATACGCAGTATTTT. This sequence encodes CASNLLTDTQYF.

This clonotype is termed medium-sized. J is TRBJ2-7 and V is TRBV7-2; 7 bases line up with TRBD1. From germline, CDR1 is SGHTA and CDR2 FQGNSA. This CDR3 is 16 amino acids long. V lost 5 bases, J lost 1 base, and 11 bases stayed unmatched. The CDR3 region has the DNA TGTGCCAGCAGCGCCCCGACAGGGACACTTTCCTACGAGCAGTACTTC. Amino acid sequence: CASSAPTGTLSYEQYF.

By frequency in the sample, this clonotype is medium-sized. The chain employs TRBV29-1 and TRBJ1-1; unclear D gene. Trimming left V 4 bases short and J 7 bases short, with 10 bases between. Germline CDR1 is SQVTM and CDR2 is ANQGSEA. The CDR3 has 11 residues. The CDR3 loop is CSVGQEGEAFF. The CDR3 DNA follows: TGCAGCGTTGGCCAGGAAGGTGAAGCTTTCTTT. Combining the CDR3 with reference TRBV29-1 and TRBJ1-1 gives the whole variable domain SAVISQKPSRDICQRGTSLTIQCQVDSQVTMMFWYRQQPGQSLTLIATANQGSEATYESGFVIDKFPISRPNLTFSTLTVSNMSPEDSSIYLCSVGQEGEAFFGQGTRLTVV.

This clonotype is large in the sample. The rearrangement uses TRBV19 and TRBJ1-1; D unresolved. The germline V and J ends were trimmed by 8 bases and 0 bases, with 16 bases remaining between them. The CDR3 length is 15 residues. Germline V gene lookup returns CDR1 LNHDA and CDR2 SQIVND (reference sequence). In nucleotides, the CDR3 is TGTGCCAGTGAGCGGAGGCTGAACATGAACACTGAAGCTTTCTTT. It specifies CASERRLNMNTEAFF.

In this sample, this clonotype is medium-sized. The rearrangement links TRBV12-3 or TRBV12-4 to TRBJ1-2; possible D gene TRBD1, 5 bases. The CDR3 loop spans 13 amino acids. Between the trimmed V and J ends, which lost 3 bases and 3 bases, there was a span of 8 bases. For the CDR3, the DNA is TGTGCCAGCAGTTTGTCGGGGGACTATGGCTACACCTTC. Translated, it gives CASSLSGDYGYTF.

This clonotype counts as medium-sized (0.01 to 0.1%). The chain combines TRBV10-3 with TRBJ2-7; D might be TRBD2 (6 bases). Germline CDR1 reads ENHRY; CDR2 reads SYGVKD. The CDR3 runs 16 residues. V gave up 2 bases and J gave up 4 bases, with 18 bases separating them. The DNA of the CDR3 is TGTGCCATCAGTGAGCCGAGCGCGACTAGTTGGTACGAGCAGTACTTC. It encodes CAISEPSATSWYEQYF.

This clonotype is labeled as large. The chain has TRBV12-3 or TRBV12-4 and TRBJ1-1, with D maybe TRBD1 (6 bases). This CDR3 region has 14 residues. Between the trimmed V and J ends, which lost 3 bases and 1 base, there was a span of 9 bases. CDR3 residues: CASSFGGGNTEAFF. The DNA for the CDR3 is TGTGCCAGCAGTTTCGGGGGCGGGAACACTGAAGCTTTCTTT.

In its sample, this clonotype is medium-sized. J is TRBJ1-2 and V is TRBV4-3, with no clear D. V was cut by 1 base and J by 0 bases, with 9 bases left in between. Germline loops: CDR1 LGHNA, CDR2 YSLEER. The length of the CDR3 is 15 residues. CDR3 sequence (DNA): TGCGCCAGCAGCCAAGGTCGTGGAGCTAACTATGGCTACACCTTC. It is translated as CASSQGRGANYGYTF.

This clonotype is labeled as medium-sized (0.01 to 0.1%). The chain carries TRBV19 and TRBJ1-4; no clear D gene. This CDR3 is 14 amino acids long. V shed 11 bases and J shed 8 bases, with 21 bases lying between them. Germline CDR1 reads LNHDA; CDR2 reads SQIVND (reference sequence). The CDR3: CARPPSSDGEKLFF. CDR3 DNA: TGTGCCCGACCCCCATCTTCTGACGGGGAAAAACTGTTTTTT. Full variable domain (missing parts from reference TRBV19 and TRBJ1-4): DGGITQSPKYLFRKEGQNVTLSCEQNLNHDAMYWYRQDPGQGLRLIYYSQIVNDFQKGDIAEGYSVSREKKESFPLTVTSAQKNPTAFYLCARPPSSDGEKLFFGSGTQLSVL.

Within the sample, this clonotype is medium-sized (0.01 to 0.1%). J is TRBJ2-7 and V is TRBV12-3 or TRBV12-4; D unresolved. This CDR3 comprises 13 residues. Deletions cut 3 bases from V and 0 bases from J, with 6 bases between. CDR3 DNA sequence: TGTGCCAGCAGTTTGGGCCCCTCCTACGAGCAGTACTTC. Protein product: CASSLGPSYEQYF.

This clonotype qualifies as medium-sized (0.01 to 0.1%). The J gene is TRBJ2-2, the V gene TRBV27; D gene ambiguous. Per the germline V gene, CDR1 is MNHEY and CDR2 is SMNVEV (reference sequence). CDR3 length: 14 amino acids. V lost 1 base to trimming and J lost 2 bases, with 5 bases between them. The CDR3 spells CASSLYSNTGELFF. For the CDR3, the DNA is TGTGCCAGCAGTTTATACTCAAACACCGGGGAGCTGTTTTTT.

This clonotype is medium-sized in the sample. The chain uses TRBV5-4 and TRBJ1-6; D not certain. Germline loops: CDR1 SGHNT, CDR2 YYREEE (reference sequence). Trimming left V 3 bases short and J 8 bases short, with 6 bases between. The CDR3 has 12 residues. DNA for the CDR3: TGTGCCAGCAGCTATGGTGATTCACCCCTCCACTTT. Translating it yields CASSYGDSPLHF.

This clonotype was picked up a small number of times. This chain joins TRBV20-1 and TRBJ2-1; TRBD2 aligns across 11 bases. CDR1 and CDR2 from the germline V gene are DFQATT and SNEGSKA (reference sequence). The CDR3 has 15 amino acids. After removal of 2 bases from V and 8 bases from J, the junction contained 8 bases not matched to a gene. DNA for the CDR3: TGCAGTGCTAGAAATCTAGCGGGGGGAGAATATGAGCAGTTCTTC. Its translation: CSARNLAGGEYEQFF.

The CDR3 loop is CASRAIGGGAYEQYF. The DNA of the CDR3 is TGTGCCAGCAGAGCCATCGGCGGGGGGGCGTACGAGCAGTACTTC. V usage is TRBV7-2 and J usage is TRBJ2-7, with 9 nucleotides matching TRBD2. The ends lost 6 bases at V and 4 bases at J; junction bases unmatched: 10. Germline CDR1 reads SGHTA; CDR2 reads FQGNSA. The length of the CDR3 is 15 residues.

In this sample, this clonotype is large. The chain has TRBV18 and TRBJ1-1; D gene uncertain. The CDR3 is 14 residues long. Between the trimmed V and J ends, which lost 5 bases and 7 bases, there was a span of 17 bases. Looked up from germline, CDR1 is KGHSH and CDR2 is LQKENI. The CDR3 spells CASSSVGRRDEAFF. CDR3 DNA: TGTGCCAGCTCATCCGTAGGGCGTCGCGATGAAGCTTTCTTT.

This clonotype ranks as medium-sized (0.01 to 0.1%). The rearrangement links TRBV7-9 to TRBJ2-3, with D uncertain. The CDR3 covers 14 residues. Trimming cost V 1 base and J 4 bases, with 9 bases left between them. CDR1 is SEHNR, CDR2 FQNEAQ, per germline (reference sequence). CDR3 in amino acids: CASSLGPMADTQYF. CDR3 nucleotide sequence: TGTGCCAGCAGCTTAGGTCCCATGGCAGATACGCAGTATTTT.

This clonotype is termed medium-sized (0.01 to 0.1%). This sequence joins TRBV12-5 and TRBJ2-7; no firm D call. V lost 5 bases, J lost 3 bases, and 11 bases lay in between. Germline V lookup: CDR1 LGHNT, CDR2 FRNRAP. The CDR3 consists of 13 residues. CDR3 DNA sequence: TGTGCTAGTGGTACCGACTTGTTCTACGAGCAGTACTTC. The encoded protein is CASGTDLFYEQYF.

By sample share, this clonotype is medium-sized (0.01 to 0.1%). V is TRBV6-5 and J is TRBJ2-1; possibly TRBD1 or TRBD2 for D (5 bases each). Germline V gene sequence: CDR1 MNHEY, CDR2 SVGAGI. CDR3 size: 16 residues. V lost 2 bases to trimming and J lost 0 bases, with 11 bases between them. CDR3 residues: CASSYRGLNSYNEQFF. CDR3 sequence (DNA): TGTGCCAGCAGTTACCGGGGCCTAAACTCCTACAATGAGCAGTTCTTC.

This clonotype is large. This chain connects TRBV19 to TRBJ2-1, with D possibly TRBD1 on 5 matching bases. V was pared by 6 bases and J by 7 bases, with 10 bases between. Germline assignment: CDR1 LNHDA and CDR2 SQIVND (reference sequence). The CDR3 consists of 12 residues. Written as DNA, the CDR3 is TGTGCCAGTAGCCTAGGGGTTAATGAGCAGTTCTTC. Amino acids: CASSLGVNEQFF. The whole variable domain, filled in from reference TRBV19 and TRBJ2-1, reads DGGITQSPKYLFRKEGQNVTLSCEQNLNHDAMYWYRQDPGQGLRLIYYSQIVNDFQKGDIAEGYSVSREKKESFPLTVTSAQKNPTAFYLCASSLGVNEQFFGPGTRLTVL.

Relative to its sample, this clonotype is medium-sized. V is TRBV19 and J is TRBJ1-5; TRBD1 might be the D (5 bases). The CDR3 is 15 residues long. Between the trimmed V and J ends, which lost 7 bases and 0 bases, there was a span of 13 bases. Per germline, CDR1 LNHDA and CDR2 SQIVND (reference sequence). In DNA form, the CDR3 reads TGTGCCAGTAACCCAGACAGAAATAGCAATCAGCCCCAGCATTTT. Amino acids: CASNPDRNSNQPQHF.

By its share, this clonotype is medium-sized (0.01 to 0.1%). The CDR3: CASSPGLAGSSYEQYF. The CDR3 nucleotides are TGTGCCAGTAGTCCAGGACTAGCGGGGAGCTCCTACGAGCAGTACTTC. This chain joins TRBV19 and TRBJ2-7; 12 bases match TRBD2. V shed 5 bases, J shed 0 bases, and the junction held 5 bases outside the gene matches. The CDR3 length is 16 residues. Germline values: CDR1 LNHDA, CDR2 SQIVND (reference sequence).

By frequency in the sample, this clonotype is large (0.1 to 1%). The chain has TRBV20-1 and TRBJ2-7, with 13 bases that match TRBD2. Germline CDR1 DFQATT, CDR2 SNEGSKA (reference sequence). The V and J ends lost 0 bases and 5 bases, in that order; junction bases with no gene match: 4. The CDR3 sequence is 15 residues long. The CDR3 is CSARDRLAGGHEQYF. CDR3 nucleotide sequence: TGCAGTGCTAGAGATCGACTAGCGGGGGGCCACGAGCAGTACTTC.

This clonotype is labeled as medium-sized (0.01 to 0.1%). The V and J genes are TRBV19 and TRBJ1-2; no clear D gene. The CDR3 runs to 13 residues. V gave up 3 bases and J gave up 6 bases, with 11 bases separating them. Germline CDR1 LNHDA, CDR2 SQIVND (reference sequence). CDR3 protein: CASSIVLGNGYTF. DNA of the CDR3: TGTGCCAGTAGTATCGTTCTAGGGAATGGCTACACCTTC.